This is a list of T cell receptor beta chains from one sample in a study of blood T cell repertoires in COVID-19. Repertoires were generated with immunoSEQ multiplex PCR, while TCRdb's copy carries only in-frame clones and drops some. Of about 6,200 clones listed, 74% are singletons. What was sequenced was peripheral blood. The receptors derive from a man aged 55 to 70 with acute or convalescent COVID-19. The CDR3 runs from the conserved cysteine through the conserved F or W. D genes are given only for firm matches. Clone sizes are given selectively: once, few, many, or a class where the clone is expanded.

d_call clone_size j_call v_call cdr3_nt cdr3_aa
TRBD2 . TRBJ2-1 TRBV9 TGTGCCAGCAGCGCTGCCCCGGGCGGGGGATTCTACAATGAGCAGTTCTTC CASSAAPGGGFYNEQFF
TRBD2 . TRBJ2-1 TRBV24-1 TGTGCCACCAGTGATTTTACCGGGACTATGCAGTTCTTC CATSDFTGTMQFF
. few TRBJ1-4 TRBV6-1 TGTGCCAGCAGTGAAGCGTCAGGGTCAGGGAAACTGTTTTTT CASSEASGSGKLFF
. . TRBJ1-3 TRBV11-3 TGTGCCAGCAGCAATAGAAGCGGCTCCGGAAACACCATATATTTT CASSNRSGSGNTIYF
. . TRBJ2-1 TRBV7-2 TGTGCCAGCAGCTTGGACCGGGGCAATGAGCAGTTCTTC CASSLDRGNEQFF
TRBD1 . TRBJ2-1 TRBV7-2 TGTGCCAGCAGCTTATTAGGGACAGGGAACAATGAGCAGTTCTTC CASSLLGTGNNEQFF
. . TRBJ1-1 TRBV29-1 TGCAGCGCCGCGCGGGGCACTGAAGCTTTCTTT CSAARGTEAFF
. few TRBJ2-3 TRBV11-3 TGTGCCAGCAGGACCGAGACCAGGGATACGCAGTATTTT CASRTETRDTQYF
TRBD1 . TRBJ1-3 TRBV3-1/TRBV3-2 TGTGCCAGCAGCCAGACAGGGAATTCTGGAAACACCATATATTTT CASSQTGNSGNTIYF
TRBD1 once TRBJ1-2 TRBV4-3 TGCGCCAGCAGCGGACGGGACAGGGCCTATGGCTACACCTTC CASSGRDRAYGYTF
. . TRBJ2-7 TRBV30 TGTGCCTGGAGCCCCCCGCACCGAGGCGATGGTTACGAGCAGTACTTC CAWSPPHRGDGYEQYF
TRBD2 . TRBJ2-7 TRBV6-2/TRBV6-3 TGTGCCAGCAGTTACCCCAGGCGGCTAGCGGGAGTGGGGTCCTACGAGCAGTACTTC CASSYPRRLAGVGSYEQYF
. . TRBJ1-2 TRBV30 TGTGCCTGGAGTCGAGGGCCCTATCAGAGTGGCTACACCTTC CAWSRGPYQSGYTF
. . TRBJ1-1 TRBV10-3 TGTGCCATCACCTCGACGGAAGGGGCGCATACTGAAGCTTTCTTT CAITSTEGAHTEAFF
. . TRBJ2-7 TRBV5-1 TGCGCCAGCAGCTTGGCTACTCAGCCCACGGGCGAGCAGTACTTC CASSLATQPTGEQYF
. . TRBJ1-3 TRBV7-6 TGTGCCAGCAGCTTAGGATTGGGAGGCACTGGAAACACCATATATTTT CASSLGLGGTGNTIYF
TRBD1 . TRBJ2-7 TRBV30 TGTGCCTTGCAACACCCGGGACAGGGTTCATACGAGCAGTACTTC CALQHPGQGSYEQYF
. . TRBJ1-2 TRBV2 TGTGCCAGCAGTGACGTCTATGGCTACACCTTC CASSDVYGYTF
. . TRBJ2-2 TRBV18 TGTGCCAGCTCACCCGGGGGAACCGGGGAGCTGTTTTTT CASSPGGTGELFF
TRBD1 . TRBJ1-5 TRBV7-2 TGTGCCAGCAACCCTTCAGGGGGCCTACAGCCCCAGCATTTT CASNPSGGLQPQHF
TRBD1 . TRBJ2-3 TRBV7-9 TGTGCCAGCAGCCTACGGGACAGTGCCACAGATACGCAGTATTTT CASSLRDSATDTQYF